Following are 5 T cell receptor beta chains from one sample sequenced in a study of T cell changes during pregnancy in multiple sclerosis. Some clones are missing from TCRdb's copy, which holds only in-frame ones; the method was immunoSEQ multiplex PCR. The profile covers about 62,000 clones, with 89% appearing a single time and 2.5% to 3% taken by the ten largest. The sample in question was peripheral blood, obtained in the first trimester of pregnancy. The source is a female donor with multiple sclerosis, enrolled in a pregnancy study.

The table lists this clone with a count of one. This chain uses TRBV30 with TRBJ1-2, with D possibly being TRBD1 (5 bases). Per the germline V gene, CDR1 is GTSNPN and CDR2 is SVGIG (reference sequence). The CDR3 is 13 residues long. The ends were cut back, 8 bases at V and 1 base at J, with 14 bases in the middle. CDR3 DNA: TGTGCCGGTGACAGTCTGAATAACTATGGCTACACCTTC. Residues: CAGDSLNNYGYTF.

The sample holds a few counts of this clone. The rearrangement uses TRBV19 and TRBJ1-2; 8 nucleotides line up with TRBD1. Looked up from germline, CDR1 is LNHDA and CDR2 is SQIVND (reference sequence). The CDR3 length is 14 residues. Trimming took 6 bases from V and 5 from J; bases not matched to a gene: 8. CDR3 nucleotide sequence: TGTGCCAGTAGGAACAGGGGGATGTGGTATGGCTACACCTTC. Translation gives CASRNRGMWYGYTF.

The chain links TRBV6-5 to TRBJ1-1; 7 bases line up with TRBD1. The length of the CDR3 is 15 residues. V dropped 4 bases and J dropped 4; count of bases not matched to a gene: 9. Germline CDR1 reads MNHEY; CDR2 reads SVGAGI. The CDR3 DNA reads TGTGCCAGCAGTTTTCAGGGGGGAGACGGCACTGAAGCTTTCTTT. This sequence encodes CASSFQGGDGTEAFF.

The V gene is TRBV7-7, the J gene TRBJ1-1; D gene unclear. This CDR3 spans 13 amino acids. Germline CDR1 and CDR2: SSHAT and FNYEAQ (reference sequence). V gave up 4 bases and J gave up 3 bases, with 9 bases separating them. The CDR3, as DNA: TGTGCCAGCAGCTCGAACGAGGACACTGAAGCTTTCTTT. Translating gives CASSSNEDTEAFF.

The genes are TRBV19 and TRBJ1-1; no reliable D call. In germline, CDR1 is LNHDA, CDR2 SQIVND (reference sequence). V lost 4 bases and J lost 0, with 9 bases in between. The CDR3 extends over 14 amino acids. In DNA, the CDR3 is TGTGCCAGTAGTACCGGGGTGCTGAACACTGAAGCTTTCTTT. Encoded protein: CASSTGVLNTEAFF.